This passage covers 32 T cell receptor beta chains from one sample sequenced in a study of cytomegalovirus exposure and HLA in healthy donors. PCR was performed using 60 Vbeta and 13 Jbeta primers. The data were produced by immunoSEQ multiplex PCR, yet TCRdb's version contains in-frame clones alone and is incomplete. The sample has 100,000 or so clones; around 78% are singletons. The sample comprised PBMCs. These receptors originate from a male donor in good health and CMV-seronegative.

This rearrangement joins TRBV6-1 to TRBJ2-5, with 8 bases aligning to TRBD1. Germline assignment: CDR1 MNHNS and CDR2 SASEGT. J was trimmed by 5 bases and V by 2 bases; bases with no gene match: 10. The CDR3 consists of 16 residues. In nucleotides, the CDR3 is TGTGCCAGCAGTGAACGGGGACAGGCGCTAGGGGAGACCCAGTACTTC. This codes for CASSERGQALGETQYF.

The V and J genes are TRBV18 and TRBJ1-1; maybe TRBD1 (6 bases). This CDR3 contains 14 residues. CDR1 and CDR2 (germline): KGHSH, LQKENI. V gave up 1 base and J gave up 1 base, with 7 bases separating them. This chain's CDR3 is CASSPQTGNTEAFF. CDR3 nucleotides: TGTGCCAGCTCACCACAGACAGGGAACACTGAAGCTTTCTTT.

The chain employs TRBV10-3 and TRBJ2-7; D might be TRBD1 (6 bases). There are 15 residues in the CDR3. Germline assignment: CDR1 ENHRY and CDR2 SYGVKD. Trimming left V 6 bases short and J 7 bases short, with 22 bases between. Here the CDR3 reads CAISKQGGQRGEQYF. The CDR3 DNA sequence: TGTGCCATCAGCAAACAGGGTGGTCAGAGAGGGGAGCAGTACTTC.

The chain recombines TRBV9 with TRBJ1-3; D is unresolved. V lost 0 bases, J lost 4 bases, and 5 bases lay in between. This CDR3 has 13 amino acids. Germline V CDR1 and CDR2: SGDLS, YYNGEE. The CDR3 DNA follows: TGTGCCAGCAGCGTAGCTCAGGGAAACACCATATATTTT. Its protein product is CASSVAQGNTIYF.

The chain employs TRBV5-1 and TRBJ2-7, with 7 bases aligning to TRBD2. This CDR3 region has 14 residues. With V trimmed by 4 bases and J by 2 bases, 6 bases remained unmatched. Germline CDR1 and CDR2: SGHRS and YFSETQ. In DNA, the CDR3 is TGCGCCAGCAGCGCCACTAGCGTTGCCTACGAGCAGTACTTC. Its protein is CASSATSVAYEQYF.

This CDR3 reads CASAQTENYGYTF. The CDR3 nucleotides are TGTGCCAGCGCTCAGACAGAAAACTATGGCTACACCTTC. The rearrangement joins TRBV11-3 to TRBJ1-2; weak D call: TRBD1 (5 bases). CDR1 and CDR2 (germline): SGHNT, YENEEA. The CDR3 consists of 13 residues. Trimming stripped 8 bases from V and 2 bases from J, with 12 bases between.

The rearrangement uses TRBV27 and TRBJ2-2, with TRBD2 identical over 11 bases. The CDR3 loop spans 14 amino acids. V was pared by 4 bases and J by 7 bases, with 2 bases of the junction left unmatched. CDR1 and CDR2 (germline): MNHEY, SMNVEV (reference sequence). The CDR3 is CASSSSGRIGELFF. Here the CDR3 DNA reads TGTGCCAGCAGTTCTAGCGGGAGGATCGGGGAGCTGTTTTTT.

This chain joins TRBV28 and TRBJ1-2; D possibly corresponds to TRBD1 (6 bases). The V gene lost 2 bases and the J gene lost 2 bases, with 6 bases spanning the gap. The germline V gene has CDR1 MDHEN and CDR2 SYDVKM. The CDR3 spans 13 residues. The CDR3 region has the DNA TGTGCCAGCAGTTTAAGGGGGAACTATGGCTACACCTTC. Its protein is CASSLRGNYGYTF.

This chain connects TRBV5-4 to TRBJ2-3; 9 nucleotides align to TRBD2. This CDR3 is 20 amino acids long. Trimming removed 1 base from V and 2 bases from J; junction bases left unmatched: 17. Per the germline V gene, CDR1 is SGHNT and CDR2 is YYREEE (reference sequence). The CDR3 spells CASSLTHLSLAGDHTDTQYF. CDR3 nucleotides: TGTGCCAGCAGCTTGACACACCTCTCATTAGCGGGAGACCACACAGATACGCAGTATTTT.

The chain uses TRBV28 and TRBJ2-5, with a tentative D call TRBD1 (8 bases). CDR3 length: 19 amino acids. Looked up from germline, CDR1 is MDHEN and CDR2 is SYDVKM. V lost 7 bases to trimming and J lost 2 bases, with 29 bases between them. CDR3 residues: CASTRGGGRGRRSQETQYF. CDR3 coding DNA: TGTGCCAGCACCCGAGGGGGGGGCAGGGGGCGACGCTCTCAAGAGACCCAGTACTTC.

The V call is TRBV19, the J call TRBJ2-7; D unresolved. CDR3 size: 13 residues. Deletions cut 3 bases from V and 2 bases from J, with 8 bases between. Germline lookup yields CDR1 LNHDA and CDR2 SQIVND (reference sequence). In DNA form, the CDR3 reads TGTGCCAGTAGTATGGCAGGCGCCTACGAGCAGTACTTC. Its protein is CASSMAGAYEQYF.

This clone appeared a few times. The gene calls are TRBV10-3 and TRBJ2-3, with 7 bases aligning to TRBD2. Per germline, CDR1 ENHRY and CDR2 SYGVKD. The CDR3 totals 14 residues. Trimming removed 8 bases from V and 5 bases from J; junction bases left unmatched: 10. CDR3 coding DNA: TGTGCCATCGGGGGGGGACTCCCCGAAGATACGCAGTATTTT. It encodes CAIGGGLPEDTQYF.

As concerns this clone: In the same sample, other DNA sequences code for this CDR3. The rearrangement joins TRBV19 to TRBJ1-2; TRBD1 is a possible D gene (6 bases). Trimming cost V 1 base and J 7 bases, with 10 bases left between them. The CDR3 has 13 amino acids. Germline lookup yields CDR1 LNHDA and CDR2 SQIVND (reference sequence). The CDR3 loop reads CASSIGTVPGYTF. In DNA form, the CDR3 reads TGTGCCAGTAGTATAGGGACAGTGCCTGGCTACACCTTC.

The DNA for the CDR3 is TGTGCCAGCAGCTTAATGGGACAGTTGATAAAAGAGACCCAGTACTTC. Translated, it gives CASSLMGQLIKETQYF. The V gene is TRBV7-8, the J gene TRBJ2-5; 7 positions agree with TRBD1. The V gene's germline CDR1 is SGHVS and CDR2 FQNEAQ. The CDR3 runs 16 residues. The ends lost 2 bases at V and 3 bases at J; junction bases unmatched: 9.

J is TRBJ2-1 and V is TRBV7-6; TRBD2 matches at 12 bases. After removal of 5 bases from V and 10 bases from J, the junction contained 9 bases not matched to a gene. This CDR3 contains 15 residues. Germline lookup yields CDR1 SGHVS and CDR2 FNYEAQ. As DNA, the CDR3 is TGTGCCAGCAGCCAGCTGACTAGCGGGAGCTGGGAGCAGTTCTTC. Its translation is CASSQLTSGSWEQFF.

The chain recombines TRBV27 with TRBJ2-5; D is unresolved. The ends were cut back, 6 bases at V and 0 bases at J, with 5 bases in the middle. Germline CDR1 MNHEY, CDR2 SMNVEV (reference sequence). The CDR3 sequence is 12 residues long. The CDR3, as DNA: TGTGCCAGCAGCAGAAACCAAGAGACCCAGTACTTC. Residues: CASSRNQETQYF.

The chain couples TRBV15 to TRBJ1-5; 9 nucleotides align to TRBD1. The CDR3 runs to 16 residues. The J segment lost 11 bases and the V segment lost 4 bases, leaving 15 bases of the junction unmatched. The V gene's germline CDR1 is LNHNV and CDR2 YYDKDF (reference sequence). The CDR3 coding sequence is TGTGCCACCAGCACGGCCGGGACAGGGAGGATGGGAGCCCAGCATTTT. Amino acid sequence: CATSTAGTGRMGAQHF.

V is TRBV19 and J is TRBJ1-2; D is possibly TRBD1 (5 bases). The CDR3 length is 14 residues. V was clipped by 5 bases and J by 5 bases, with 15 bases between them. Per germline, CDR1 LNHDA and CDR2 SQIVND (reference sequence). The CDR3 DNA sequence: TGTGCCAGTAGTGTCAGGGCCCCTTTTTATGGCTACACCTTC. Translation: CASSVRAPFYGYTF.

As DNA, the CDR3 is TGTGCCAGCAGCTTAGAAGGGACAGGGGGAGCTTTCTTT. Protein product: CASSLEGTGGAFF. V usage is TRBV7-9 and J usage is TRBJ1-1; TRBD1 matches at 11 bases. Germline V lookup: CDR1 SEHNR, CDR2 FQNEAQ (reference sequence). Trimming removed 1 base from V and 10 bases from J; junction bases left unmatched: 2. The CDR3 is 13 amino acids.

With respect to this clone: One junction end disagrees with the germline gene, perhaps due to a read error. The chain joins TRBV7-9 to TRBJ2-7; no reliable D call. The germline CDR1 and CDR2 sequences are SEHNR and FQNEAQ (reference sequence). The length of the CDR3 is 12 residues. The CDR3 coding sequence is TGTTCCAGCAGCTTAGACTTCTACGAGCAGTACTTC. It encodes CSSSLDFYEQYF.

In DNA, the CDR3 is TGTGCCAGCAGCCAAGGGACAGGGGGCGGTCAGCCCCAGCATTTT. It is translated as CASSQGTGGGQPQHF. The V call is TRBV16, the J call TRBJ1-5, with 12 nucleotides matching TRBD1. This CDR3 comprises 15 residues. V was clipped by 2 bases and J by 6 bases; unmatched bases: 2. CDR1 KGHSY and CDR2 FQNENV come from the germline V gene.

The chain employs TRBV7-2 and TRBJ2-5; possibly TRBD2 for D (6 bases). The V gene lost 1 base and the J gene lost 5 bases, with 8 bases spanning the gap. The CDR3 runs 13 residues. Per the germline V gene, CDR1 is SGHTA and CDR2 is FQGNSA. CDR3: CASSLGRGETQYF. CDR3 in DNA: TGTGCCAGCAGCTTAGGGCGGGGCGAGACCCAGTACTTC.

The chain couples TRBV7-6 to TRBJ1-2, with D hard to call. The V and J ends lost 5 bases and 8 bases respectively, with 21 bases between them. The CDR3 has 15 residues. Germline V gene lookup returns CDR1 SGHVS and CDR2 FNYEAQ. CDR3 in DNA: TGTGCCAGCAGCCCCGACCTCCTTCTCGGAGGGGGCTACACCTTC. It specifies CASSPDLLLGGGYTF. The whole variable domain, remainder taken from reference TRBV7-6 and TRBJ1-2, is GAGVSQSPRYKVTKRGQDVALRCDPISGHVSLYWYRQALGQGPEFLTYFNYEAQQDKSGLPNDRFSAERPEGSISTLTIQRTEQRDSAMYRCASSPDLLLGGGYTFGSGTRLTVV.

The CDR3 protein is CASSSVAGGGYEQYF. CDR3 bases: TGTGCCAGCAGCTCCGTAGCGGGAGGTGGGTACGAGCAGTACTTC. The V gene is TRBV7-2, the J gene TRBJ2-5; 10 bases align to TRBD2. With the DNA end fitting TRBJ2-7 better, the J assignment may be wrong. In germline, CDR1 is SGHTA, CDR2 FQGNSA. The CDR3 extends over 15 amino acids.

The V gene is TRBV5-4, the J gene TRBJ2-6; 9 positions match TRBD1. The J segment lost 1 base and the V segment lost 4 bases, leaving 6 bases of the junction unmatched. This CDR3 has 17 residues. The germline gives CDR1 SGHNT, CDR2 YYREEE (reference sequence). The CDR3 here is CASSPGQGWSGANVLTF. The CDR3, as DNA: TGTGCCAGCAGCCCGGGACAGGGATGGTCTGGGGCCAACGTCCTGACTTTC.

V usage is TRBV6-1 and J usage is TRBJ1-3; D call uncertain. Trimming took off 1 base at V and 5 bases at J, with 18 bases between the two ends. In germline, CDR1 is MNHNS, CDR2 SASEGT. The CDR3 covers 17 residues. CDR3 sequence: CASSEVFVGGGRNTIYF. CDR3 sequence (DNA): TGTGCCAGCAGTGAAGTTTTTGTTGGCGGCGGCAGAAACACCATATATTTT.

J is TRBJ2-2 and V is TRBV30; the D gene is possibly TRBD2 (5 bases). The CDR3 has 13 amino acids. Trimming left V 3 bases short and J 6 bases short, with 11 bases between. CDR1 and CDR2 (germline): GTSNPN, SVGIG (reference sequence). This chain's CDR3 is CAWSALSAGELFF. CDR3 bases: TGTGCCTGGAGCGCCCTTAGCGCCGGGGAGCTGTTTTTT.

This clone came up once. The chain carries TRBV9 and TRBJ2-1; TRBD2 agrees at 8 bases. This CDR3 comprises 15 residues. Germline V gene lookup returns CDR1 SGDLS and CDR2 YYNGEE. The junction had 11 bases not matched to a gene; V was cut back by 5 bases and J by 7 bases. CDR3 DNA: TGTGCCAGCAGTGTCAACCTAGCGGGCGTTAATGAGCAGTTCTTC. Its translation: CASSVNLAGVNEQFF.

This clone was counted once. The chain is built from TRBV9 and TRBJ1-1; a possible D gene is TRBD1 (6 bases). The V end was cut by 4 bases, the J end by 1 base, with 17 bases between. Germline CDR1 is SGDLS and CDR2 is YYNGEE. The CDR3 extends over 16 amino acids. CDR3 sequence (DNA): TGTGCCAGCAGCCCAGAGGGGTGGACAGCGAACACTGAAGCTTTCTTT. This sequence encodes CASSPEGWTANTEAFF.

The chain is built from TRBV28 and TRBJ2-1; TRBD2 matches at 14 bases. This CDR3 is built from 15 residues. CDR1 MDHEN and CDR2 SYDVKM come from the germline V gene. V shed 8 bases, J shed 9 bases, and the junction held 9 bases outside the gene matches. Written as DNA, the CDR3 is TGTGCCAGCGCCCTGGGACTAGCGGGAGAGGGTGAGCAGTTCTTC. It codes for CASALGLAGEGEQFF.

The chain recombines TRBV15 with TRBJ2-3; 15 nucleotides match TRBD2. Trimming removed 4 bases from V and 2 bases from J; junction bases left unmatched: 4. Germline CDR1 is LNHNV and CDR2 is YYDKDF (reference sequence). The CDR3 totals 17 residues. CDR3 sequence: CATSIRTSGRVTDTQYF. The CDR3 bases are TGTGCCACCAGCATCCGGACTAGCGGGAGGGTCACAGATACGCAGTATTTT.

This clone was seen a single time. V gene TRBV19 combines with J gene TRBJ1-2; 10 bases align to TRBD1. This CDR3 is 15 amino acids long. CDR1 LNHDA and CDR2 SQIVND come from the germline V gene (reference sequence). Unmatched junction bases numbered 7, after V lost 4 bases and J lost 5 bases. The CDR3 region has the DNA TGTGCCAGTAGTACCGGAGACAGGGGGCAATATGGCTACACCTTC. Its protein is CASSTGDRGQYGYTF.